This entry describes one T cell receptor beta chain. Its cognate antigen is unknown. The sample is drawn from a study of a mutant IDH1 vaccine in newly diagnosed glioma. For the study at large: Commencement of vaccination occurred 4-6 weeks following radiotherapy alone, or concurrently with temozolomide cycles. Before enrollment, patients got radiotherapy alone, temozolomide alone, or mostly the combination. Findings and caveats of the study: Top peripheral T cell clonotype shifts appeared unrelated to pseudoprogression.

Only in-frame clones appear in the TCRdb table, and some are missing; sequencing was by immunoSEQ multiplex PCR. The sample includes 30,000 or so clones, roughly 90% of them seen just once. The CDR3 length is 19 residues. As for time point: week 47, end of study. One vaccine dose held 300 ug of mutant IDH1 20-mer peptide and came with topical imiquimod. The patients received vaccinations eight times, in weeks 1, 3, 5, 7, 11, 15, 19 and 23. This receptor was identified in a man aged 40-49 years with glioma. The sequences come from PBMCs, collected from a glioma patient whose treatment included an IDH1 peptide vaccine. The rearrangement links TRBV21-1 to TRBJ2-3; the D call TRBD1 from the table was never checked on the DNA. TRBV21-1 is flagged as a pseudogene. CDR3 bases: TGTGCCAGCAGCAAAGCTTGGGCAGGGGGTGATCCCCGCACAGATACGCAGTATTTT. It codes for CASSKAWAGGDPRTDTQYF.